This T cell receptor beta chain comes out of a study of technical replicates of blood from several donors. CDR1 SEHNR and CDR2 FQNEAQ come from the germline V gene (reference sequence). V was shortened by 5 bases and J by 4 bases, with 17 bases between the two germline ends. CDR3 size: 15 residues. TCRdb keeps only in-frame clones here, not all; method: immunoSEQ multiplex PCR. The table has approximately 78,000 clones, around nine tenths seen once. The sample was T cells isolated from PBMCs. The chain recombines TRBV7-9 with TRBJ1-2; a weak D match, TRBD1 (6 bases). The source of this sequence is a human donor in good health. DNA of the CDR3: TGTGCCAGCAGCGTATCCGGGACAACTTTCTATGGCTACACCTTC. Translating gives CASSVSGTTFYGYTF.